The text below deals with one T cell receptor (beta chain). MiXCR, applied by TCRdb to the multiplex PCR reads, yields one record per CDR3 protein. This table holds tens of thousands of distinct CDR3 sequences, about 70% found once. The data are from a study of breast tumors, draining lymph nodes, adjacent tissues. CDR3 length equals 17 residues. Germline CDR1 and CDR2: DFQATT and SNEGSKA (reference sequence). V gave up 3 bases and J gave up 2 bases; unmatched junction bases: 16. This chain links TRBV20-1 with TRBJ2-7; 7 positions agree with TRBD2. The material sequenced was tumor-adjacent breast tissue. The source of this sequence is a female donor with breast cancer. Some clones in this sample may be carry-over from other donors' samples. The DNA for the CDR3 is TGCAGTGCTAGGGATTTGCGGTCGGGGGAGGGCACCTACGAGCAGTACTTC. Translation: CSARDLRSGEGTYEQYF.